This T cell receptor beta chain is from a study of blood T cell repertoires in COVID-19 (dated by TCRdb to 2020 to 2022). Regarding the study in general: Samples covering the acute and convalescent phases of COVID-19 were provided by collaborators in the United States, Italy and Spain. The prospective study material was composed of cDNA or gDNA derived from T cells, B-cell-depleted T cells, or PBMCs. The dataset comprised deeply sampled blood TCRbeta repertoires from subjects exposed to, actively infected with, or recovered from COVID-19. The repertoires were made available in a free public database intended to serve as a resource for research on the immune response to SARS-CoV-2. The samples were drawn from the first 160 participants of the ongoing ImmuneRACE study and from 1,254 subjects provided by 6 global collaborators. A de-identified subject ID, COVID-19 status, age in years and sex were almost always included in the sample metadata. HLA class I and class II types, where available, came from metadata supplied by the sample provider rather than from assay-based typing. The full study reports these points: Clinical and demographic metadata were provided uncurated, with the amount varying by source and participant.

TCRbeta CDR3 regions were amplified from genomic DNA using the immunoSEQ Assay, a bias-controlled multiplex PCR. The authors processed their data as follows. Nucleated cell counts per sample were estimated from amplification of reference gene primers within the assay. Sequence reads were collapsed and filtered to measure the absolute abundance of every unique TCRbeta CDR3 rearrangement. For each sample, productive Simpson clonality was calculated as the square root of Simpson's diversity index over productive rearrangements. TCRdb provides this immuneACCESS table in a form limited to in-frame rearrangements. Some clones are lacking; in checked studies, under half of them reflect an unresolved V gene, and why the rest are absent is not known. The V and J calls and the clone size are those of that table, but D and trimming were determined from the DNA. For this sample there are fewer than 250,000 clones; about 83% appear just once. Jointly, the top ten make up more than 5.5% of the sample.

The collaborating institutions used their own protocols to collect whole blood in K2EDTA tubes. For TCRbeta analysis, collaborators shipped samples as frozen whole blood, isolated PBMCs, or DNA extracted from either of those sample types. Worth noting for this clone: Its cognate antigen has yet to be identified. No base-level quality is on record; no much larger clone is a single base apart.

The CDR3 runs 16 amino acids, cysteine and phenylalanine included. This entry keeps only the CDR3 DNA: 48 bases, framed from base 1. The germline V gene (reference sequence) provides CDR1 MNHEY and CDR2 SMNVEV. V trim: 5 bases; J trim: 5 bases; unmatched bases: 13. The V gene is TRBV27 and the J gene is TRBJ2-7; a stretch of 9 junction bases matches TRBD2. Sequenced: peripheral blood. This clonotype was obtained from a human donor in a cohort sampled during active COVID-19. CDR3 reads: CASSPAGGEWVDEQYF. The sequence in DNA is TGTGCCAGCAGTCCGGCGGGGGGGGAATGGGTCGACGAGCAGTACTTC.